The 7 T cell receptor beta chains reported below all come from one sample, sequenced in a study of T-cell reconstitution after alpha-beta-depleted transplantation in children. TCRbeta library preparation incorporated unique molecular identifiers. MiXCR was run by TCRdb on the PCR reads, yielding one entry per CDR3 protein. Among some 500,000 distinct CDR3 sequences listed, approximately 20% were seen once. The source material was PBMCs from the stem cell graft donor, sampled from the stem cell graft. These TCRs come from a human donor who donated a stem cell graft to a child with acute lymphoblastic leukemia.

The gene calls are TRBV10-1 and TRBJ2-5; no reliable D call. The germline V gene encodes CDR1 WNHNN and CDR2 SYGVQD (reference sequence). The CDR3 consists of 12 residues. V was cut by 3 bases and J by 4 bases, with 6 bases left in between. CDR3 in amino acids: CASSEVGETQYF. DNA for the CDR3: TGCGCCAGCAGTGAAGTGGGAGAGACCCAGTACTTC.

The J gene is TRBJ2-3, the V gene TRBV7-3; 8 bases line up with TRBD2. This CDR3 has 17 residues. The V segment lost 2 bases and the J segment 3 bases; nucleotides outside the gene matches: 10. CDR1 is SGHTA and CDR2 is FQGTGA in the germline V gene. The CDR3 coding sequence is TGTGCCAGCAGCTTAGAAGGCCCAGCGGGGGCAACAGATACGCAGTATTTT. The encoded protein is CASSLEGPAGATDTQYF.

This clonotype was counted only a few times. The V gene is TRBV13, the J gene TRBJ2-2, with D maybe TRBD2 (6 bases). The CDR3 has 17 residues. V was clipped by 1 base and J by 6 bases, with 18 bases between them. CDR1 is PRHDT and CDR2 is FYEKMQ in the germline V gene (reference sequence). CDR3 DNA sequence: TGTGCCAGCAGCTTAGAGGAAGGGCGGGAACGGTCCGGGGAGCTGTTTTTT. It yields the protein CASSLEEGRERSGELFF.

This clonotype has a handful of counts. This chain joins TRBV28 and TRBJ2-2; 9 positions agree with TRBD2. The CDR3 is 21 residues long. Germline V lookup: CDR1 MDHEN, CDR2 SYDVKM. Trimming cost V 3 bases and J 5 bases; bases outside gene matches: 22. In DNA form, the CDR3 reads TGTGCCAGCAGTTTTTTAGGGATAGCGGGAGACCTGCGAGTATGGACCGGGGAGCTGTTTTTT. Its translation: CASSFLGIAGDLRVWTGELFF. The complete variable domain, with remaining parts taken from reference TRBV28 and TRBJ2-2, reads DVKVTQSSRYLVKRTGEKVFLECVQDMDHENMFWYRQDPGLGLRLIYFSYDVKMKEKGDIPEGYSVSREKKERFSLILESASTNQTSMYLCASSFLGIAGDLRVWTGELFFGEGSRLTVL.

This clonotype was observed a few times. The J gene is TRBJ2-3, the V gene TRBV20-1; 8 nucleotides align to TRBD1. Per germline, CDR1 DFQATT and CDR2 SNEGSKA (reference sequence). This CDR3 has 13 residues. CDR3 region: CSDTGGVTYTQYF. Written as DNA, the CDR3 is TGCAGCGACACAGGGGGAGTAACGTATACGCAGTATTTT.

The chain recombines TRBV7-8 with TRBJ2-1, with D possibly being TRBD1 (6 bases). The CDR3 contains 15 residues. Deletions cut 2 bases from V and 6 bases from J, with 14 bases between. The germline CDR1 and CDR2 sequences are SGHVS and FQNEAQ. CDR3 nucleotide sequence: TGTGCCAGCAGCTTATACGGGACACCCCCCAATGAGCAGTTCTTC. Encoded protein: CASSLYGTPPNEQFF. The full variable domain, in which reference TRBV7-8 and TRBJ2-1 provide the parts outside the CDR3, is GAGVSQSPRYKVAKRGQDVALRCDPISGHVSLFWYQQALGQGPEFLTYFQNEAQLDKSGLPSDRFFAERPEGSVSTLKIQRTQQEDSAVYLCASSLYGTPPNEQFFGPGTRLTVL.

This clonotype was detected only a few times. The rearrangement joins TRBV7-9 to TRBJ2-5, with TRBD1 identical over 11 bases. Germline V gene lookup returns CDR1 SEHNR and CDR2 FQNEAQ (reference sequence). The junction had 9 bases not matched to a gene; V was cut back by 5 bases and J by 7 bases. The CDR3 runs 15 residues. As DNA, the CDR3 is TGTGCCAGCAGCCGACCGGACAGGGGGCGAGGGACCCAGTACTTC. Its protein product is CASSRPDRGRGTQYF.